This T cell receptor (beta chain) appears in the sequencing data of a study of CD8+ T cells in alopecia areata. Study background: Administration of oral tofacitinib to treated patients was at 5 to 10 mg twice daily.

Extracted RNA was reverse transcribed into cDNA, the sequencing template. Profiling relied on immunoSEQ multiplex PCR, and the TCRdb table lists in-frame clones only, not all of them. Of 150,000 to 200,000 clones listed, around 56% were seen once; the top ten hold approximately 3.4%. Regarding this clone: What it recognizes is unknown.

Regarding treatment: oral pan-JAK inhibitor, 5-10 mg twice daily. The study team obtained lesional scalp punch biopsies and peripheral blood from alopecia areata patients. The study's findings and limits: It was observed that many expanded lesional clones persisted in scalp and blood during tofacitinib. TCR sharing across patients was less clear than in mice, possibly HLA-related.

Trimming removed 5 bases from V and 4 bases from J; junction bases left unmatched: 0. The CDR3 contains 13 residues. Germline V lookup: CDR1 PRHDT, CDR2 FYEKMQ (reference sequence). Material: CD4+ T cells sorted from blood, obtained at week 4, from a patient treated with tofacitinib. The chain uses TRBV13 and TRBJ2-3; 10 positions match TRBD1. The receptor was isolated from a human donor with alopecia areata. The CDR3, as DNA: TGTGCCAGCAGCGGACAGGGGGCAGATACGCAGTATTTT. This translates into CASSGQGADTQYF.